The T cell receptor beta chain described here comes from a study of blood T cell repertoires in COVID-19. TCRdb's table, derived via immunoSEQ multiplex PCR, lists solely in-frame clones and lacks some. Among roughly 300,000 clones listed, over 70% were seen once. Germline V gene lookup returns CDR1 GTSNPN and CDR2 SVGIG (reference sequence). CDR3 length equals 13 residues. With V trimmed by 2 bases and J by 8 bases, 6 bases remained unmatched. Material for sequencing was peripheral blood. The rearrangement joins TRBV30 to TRBJ1-5; 7 bases are a match to TRBD1. The receptor was derived from a woman between 45 and 60 years old with acute or convalescent COVID-19. The CDR3 DNA follows: TGTGCCTGGAGTTGGCCAGGGGGTGAGCCCCAGCATTTT. Protein: CAWSWPGGEPQHF. Looking up the rest from reference TRBV30 and TRBJ1-5 gives the full variable domain: SQTIHQWPATLVQPVGSPLSLECTVEGTSNPNLYWYRQAAGRGLQLLFYSVGIGQISSEVPQNLSASRPQDRQFILSSKKLLLSDSGFYLCAWSWPGGEPQHFGDGTRLSIL.